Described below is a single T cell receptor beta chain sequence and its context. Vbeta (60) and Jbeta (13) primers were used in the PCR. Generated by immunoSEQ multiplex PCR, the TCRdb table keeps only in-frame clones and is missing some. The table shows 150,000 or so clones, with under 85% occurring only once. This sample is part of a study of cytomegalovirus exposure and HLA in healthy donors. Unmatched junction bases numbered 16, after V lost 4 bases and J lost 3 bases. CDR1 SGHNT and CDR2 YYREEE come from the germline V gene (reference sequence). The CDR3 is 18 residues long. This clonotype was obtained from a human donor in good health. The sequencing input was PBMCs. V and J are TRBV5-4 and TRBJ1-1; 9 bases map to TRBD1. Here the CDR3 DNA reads TGTGCCAGCAGCGTAGGACAGGGGTCGACCGGAGGGGACACTGAAGCTTTCTTT. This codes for CASSVGQGSTGGDTEAFF.